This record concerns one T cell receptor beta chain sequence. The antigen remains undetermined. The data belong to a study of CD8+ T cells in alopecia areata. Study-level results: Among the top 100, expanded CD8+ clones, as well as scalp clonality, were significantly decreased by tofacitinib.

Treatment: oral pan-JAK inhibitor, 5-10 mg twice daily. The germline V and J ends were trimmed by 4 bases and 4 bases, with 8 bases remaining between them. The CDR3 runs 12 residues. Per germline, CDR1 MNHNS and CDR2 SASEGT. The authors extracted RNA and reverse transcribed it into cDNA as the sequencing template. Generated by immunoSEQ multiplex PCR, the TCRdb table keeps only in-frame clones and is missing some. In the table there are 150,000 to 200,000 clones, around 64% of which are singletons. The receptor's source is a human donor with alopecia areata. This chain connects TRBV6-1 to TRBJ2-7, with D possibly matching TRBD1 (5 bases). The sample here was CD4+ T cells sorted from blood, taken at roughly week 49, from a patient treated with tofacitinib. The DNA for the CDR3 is TGTGCCAGCAGTGTTACAGGATACGAGCAGTACTTC. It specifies CASSVTGYEQYF.